This record concerns one TCR beta chain sequence. Its specificity is unknown. This record comes from a study of shared clonotypes between healthy human individuals. Notes on the study in general: When compared with the clonotypes that were shared by all four sorted-subset donors, the non-shared clonotypes turned out to have lower generation probabilities. In general, naive subsets displayed greater estimated richness than memory subsets did. The researchers took only blood, and tissue repertoires probably look different. An effect of sequencing depth on clonotype sharing among donors was expected.

The CDR3 sequence is 15 residues long. Trimming left V 4 bases short and J 1 base short, with 11 bases between. CDR1 is MNHEY, CDR2 SVGAGI, per germline. Profiling relied on immunoSEQ multiplex PCR, and the TCRdb table lists in-frame clones only, not all of them. The data hold approximately 530,000 clones, with about 96% observed a single time. The sample was naive CD4+ T cells sorted from blood. Specified subset: CD45RA+ positively selected. This chain uses TRBV6-5 with TRBJ1-5; possible D gene TRBD1, 5 bases. The sequence was obtained from a woman in her twenties or thirties in good health. CDR3 bases: TGTGCCAGCAGTTCCCTGGGACGAAGCAATCAGCCCCAGCATTTT. The encoded protein is CASSSLGRSNQPQHF.